What follows describes a single T cell receptor beta chain. Its cognate antigen is unknown. This sample stems from a study of CD8 T cells in ankylosing spondylitis. CDR3 length: 13 amino acids. The trim removed 10 bases at V and 4 bases at J, leaving 8 bases unmatched. Quantitative 5'-RACE with molecular barcodes generated TCR beta libraries. Via MiXCR, TCRdb re-called the 5' RACE reads, giving one row per CDR3 protein. Of 250,000 to 350,000 distinct CDR3 sequences in the sample, roughly 20% were seen once. Overall study results and limits: Previous work reported some of these motif variants in the synovial fluid and blood of reactive arthritis. The clones that were linked to disease were reported to be significantly enriched in matched synovial fluid samples from ankylosing spondylitis patients. Ankylosing spondylitis blood appeared to be characterized by a TCR beta motif of about 8 highly homologous variants.

The V and J genes are TRBV12-3 or TRBV12-4 and TRBJ1-1; TRBD1 agrees at 8 bases. Sequences were obtained from blood, either unsorted or a sorted T cell fraction (not recorded which). The clonotype was recovered from a female donor with ankylosing spondylitis or in good health (not recorded which). The CDR3 loop reads CATQRTGPTEAFF. The DNA for the CDR3 is TGTGCCACGCAGCGGACAGGGCCCACTGAAGCTTTCTTT.